This record covers a single T cell receptor (beta chain). From germline, CDR1 is SSHAT and CDR2 FNYEAQ (reference sequence). V was trimmed by 5 bases and J by 0 bases, leaving 9 bases between them. The CDR3 spans 14 residues. The data are from a study of T cells after yellow fever vaccination. TCRdb re-called the 5' RACE reads with MiXCR, one entry per CDR3 protein. Of some 110,000 distinct CDR3 sequences in the sample, approximately 7.1% are singletons; the top ten hold 2.7%. This chain connects TRBV7-7 to TRBJ2-3; D gene ambiguous. The sample was CD4+ T cells sorted from PBMCs, taken about 41 days after the first yellow fever vaccination. This TCR derives from a man between 18 and 29 years old who received the YFV17D yellow fever vaccine. The CDR3, as DNA: TGTGCCAGCAGCCCCGCTCTAAGCACAGATACGCAGTATTTT. This encodes CASSPALSTDTQYF. Filled out from reference TRBV7-7 and TRBJ2-3, the complete variable domain reads GAGVSQSPRYKVTKRGQDVTLRCDPISSHATLYWYQQALGQGPEFLTYFNYEAQPDKSGLPSDRFSAERPEGSISTLTIQRTEQRDSAMYRCASSPALSTDTQYFGPGTRLTVL.